The entry that follows covers one T cell receptor beta chain sequence. This record belongs to a study of OX40 agonist ivuxolimab in advanced cancers. In the study overall: A partial response was reached by three patients: one with hepatocellular carcinoma and two with cutaneous melanoma.

Profiled with immunoSEQ multiplex PCR; TCRdb holds only in-frame clones, not every one. The sample shows over 20,000 clones, 75% to 90% of them seen only once. J gave up 1 base and V 4 bases, and 3 bases lay outside the gene matches. The CDR3 loop spans 14 amino acids. CDR1 and CDR2 from the germline V gene are SGHRS and YFSETQ. The rearrangement links TRBV5-1 to TRBJ2-7, with TRBD1 matching over 9 bases. This clonotype originated in an adult with an advanced solid tumor such as melanoma, head and neck, liver or kidney cancer. The material sequenced was CD4+ or CD8+ T cells sorted from blood, taken in a trial of the OX40 agonist ivuxolimab. The CDR3 here is CASSAGTGSYEQYF. The CDR3 region has the DNA TGCGCCAGCAGCGCCGGGACAGGGTCCTACGAGCAGTACTTC.